The T cell receptor (beta chain) under discussion was sequenced for a study of blood T cell repertoires in COVID-19. V lost 4 bases, J lost 4 bases, and 8 bases stayed unmatched. CDR1 is MGHDK, CDR2 SYGVNS, per germline. This CDR3 comprises 15 residues. Only in-frame clones appear in the TCRdb table, and some are missing; sequencing was by immunoSEQ multiplex PCR. The data hold 350,000 to 400,000 clones, with over 75% observed a single time. The chain employs TRBV25-1 and TRBJ1-1, with 8 bases fitting TRBD1. Sequencing used PBMCs or T cells enriched from blood (not recorded which). The sequence was collected from a man between 40 and 49 years old in a cohort exposed to, infected with or recovered from COVID-19 (not recorded which). CDR3 sequence (DNA): TGTGCCAGCAGTGCCGGGGGACAGGTTATCACTGAAGCTTTCTTT. This encodes CASSAGGQVITEAFF.